Sequencing of this TCR beta chain was carried out in a study of shared clonotypes between healthy human individuals (dated by TCRdb to the early 2020s). With respect to the entire study: Three men and a couple of women, aged 18 to 49 years, made up the cohort. The study deeply sequenced blood TCR repertoires of several healthy adults to estimate repertoire size and the extent of clonotype sharing between individuals. Per donor, three plates each were used for CD4 naive and CD4 memory, two for CD8 naive, and one for CD8 memory. Libraries were prepared and TCR repertoires were sequenced by different laboratories using diverse techniques, in order to increase sequencing depth and limit assay-specific biases. Between about 0.8 and 9 billion PBMCs per donor were obtained by leukapheresis.

As regards this clone: There is no known antigen for this receptor. No per-base quality is available; no much larger clone lies one base away.

The donors were healthy, HIV-negative adults who had no recently reported acute infections or vaccinations. All donors were Caucasian adults living in Nashville, Tennessee, USA. CD8 memory samples combined magnetically selected CD45RO+ cells with CCR7-negative CD45RA+ effector memory (TemRA) cells. Blood was obtained by leukapheresis, after which PBMCs were separated by Ficoll-Histopaque density gradient centrifugation and cryopreserved in liquid nitrogen vapor phase. Purity and quantity of every magnetically sorted T cell population were checked by analytical flow cytometry. Genomic DNA was isolated from every sorted fraction and measured by UV absorbance on a Nanodrop 2000c. TCR CDR3 regions were amplified from genomic DNA by multiplex PCR using the deep immunoSEQ assay. Extracted genomic DNA from each cell subset was distributed evenly across all wells of several immunoSEQ 96-well plates, and each plate was treated as a replicate. For sorted subsets, approximately 190 ng of genomic DNA, equivalent to about 30,000 T cell genomes, went into each replicate PCR. The purified libraries were quantified using a Qubit 3.0 fluorometer, sized with a Bioanalyzer 2100, and then quantified again using the KAPA Library Quantification kit. Each immunoSEQ 96-well plate was sequenced on its own single-read 150-cycle Illumina NextSeq 550 flow cell. As for the authors' bioinformatics: Because only junctional sequences without quality scores were contained in the immunoSEQ output, filtering matching that applied to full-length reads could not be performed. Sequences were annotated with PyIR, a Python wrapper for IgBLAST v1.9, and V/J genes and CDR3 were assigned using IMGT germline references. Reads were filtered out if the reads had weak V/J assignments (E-value above 1e-6), no CDR3, stop codons, out-of-frame junctions, or ambiguous translated residues. V3J clonotypes were defined by identical inferred V gene, J gene, and CDR3 amino acid sequence. Percentage overlap between repertoires was calculated by dividing the number of shared unique clonotypes by the size of the smaller repertoire. Three approaches were used to assess repertoire richness: RTK rarefaction, the Chao1 estimator, and Recon v2.1 estimates of unobserved clonotypes. OLGA was used to compute generation probabilities for all TCRbeta clonotypes that the gDNA method yielded from several donors. TCRdb's version of the immuneACCESS table is confined to in-frame rearrangements and falls short of the full clone set. An unresolved V gene accounts for under half of the shortfall where checked; the remainder is of unknown origin. V and J calls and clone size are copied from that table; D and trimming were computed from the DNA. The sample data list 95,000 to 120,000 clones, and around two thirds of these were observed just once. The leading ten clones occupy 20% to 25% of the sample.

According to the germline V gene, CDR1 reads SGHVT and CDR2 reads SQSDAQ. The V end loses 2 bases and the J end loses 6 bases, and a stretch of 14 bases separates them. Reading from cysteine to phenylalanine, the CDR3 counts 15 amino acids. Just CDR3 DNA is preserved here, 45 bases in frame from base 1. Points the paper makes about the study in general: Because the study included a small number of donors, the genetic and exposure-history diversity represented was limited. Sampling was restricted to blood, and TCR repertoires in tissues likely differ from the TCR repertoires found in blood. Larger estimated clonotype richness was generally found for naive subsets than for memory subsets. Approximately 5% of naive CD4, roughly 3.6% of naive CD8, around 2.3% of memory CD4, and around 0.4% of memory CD8 clonotypes were shared across four donors. Compared with non-shared clonotypes, the clonotypes found in all four sorted-subset donors had higher generation probabilities. Pairwise subsampling indicated that sequencing depth was expected to affect the degree of clonotype sharing among donors. Even with the large sequencing depth, rarefaction of the sorted-subset datasets indicated that sequencing was incomplete.

This receptor was obtained from a woman aged 25 to 39 in good health. The specimen sequenced was memory CD8+ T cells sorted from blood. The intended sense of this specimen's cell subset or site label: CD45RO+ cells pooled with CCR7-negative TemRA cells. The chain uses TRBV7-4 and TRBJ1-5; the D gene remains uncertain. The CDR3 has the sequence CASSLNRIHGQPQHF. The DNA sequence reads TGTGCCAGCAGCTTAAACAGAATCCATGGTCAGCCCCAGCATTTT.